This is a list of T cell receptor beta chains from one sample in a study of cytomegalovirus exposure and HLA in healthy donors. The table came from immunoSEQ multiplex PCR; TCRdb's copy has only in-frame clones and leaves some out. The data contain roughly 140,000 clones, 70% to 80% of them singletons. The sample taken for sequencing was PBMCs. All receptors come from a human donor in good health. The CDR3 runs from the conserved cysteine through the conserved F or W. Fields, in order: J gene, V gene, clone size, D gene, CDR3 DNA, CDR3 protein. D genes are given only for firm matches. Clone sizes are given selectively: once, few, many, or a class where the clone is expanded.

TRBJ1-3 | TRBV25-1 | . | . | TGTGCCAGCAGCCAAGACTACACCATATATTTT | CASSQDYTIYF
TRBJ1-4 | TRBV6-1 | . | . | TGTGCCAGCATGGGGAGTATCCTAAATGAAAAACTGTTTTTT | CASMGSILNEKLFF
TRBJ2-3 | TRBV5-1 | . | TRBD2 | TGCGCCAGCAGCACGGGGACTAGCGGGGGTTTTGATACGCAGTATTTT | CASSTGTSGGFDTQYF
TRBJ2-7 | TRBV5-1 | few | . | TGCGCCAGCAGCTTAGGTAGCGGAAGCTACGAGCAGTACTTC | CASSLGSGSYEQYF
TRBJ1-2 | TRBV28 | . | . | TGTGCCACCCCGGACAGCGTTAACTATGGCTACACCTTC | CATPDSVNYGYTF
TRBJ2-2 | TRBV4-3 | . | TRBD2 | TGCGCCAGCAGCCATCTAGCGGGAGGCACCGGGGAGCTGTTTTTT | CASSHLAGGTGELFF
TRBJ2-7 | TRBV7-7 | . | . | TGTGCCAGCAGCTTGGGGGGAGACTACGAGCAGTACTTC | CASSLGGDYEQYF
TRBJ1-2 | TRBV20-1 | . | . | TGCAGTGCTGCCCCGGGGGAGGGCTACACCTTC | CSAAPGEGYTF
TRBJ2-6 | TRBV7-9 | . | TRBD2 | TGTGCCAGCAGCTTAAGGACTAGCGGCTCTGGGGCCAACGTCCTGACTTTC | CASSLRTSGSGANVLTF
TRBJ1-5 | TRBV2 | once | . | TGTGCCAGCAGTGAATTACAGTCTCGACAGCCCCAGCATTTT | CASSELQSRQPQHF
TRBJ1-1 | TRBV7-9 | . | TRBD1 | TGTGCCAGCAGCTTTGGGGGACAGCGGAACACTGAAGCTTTCTTT | CASSFGGQRNTEAFF
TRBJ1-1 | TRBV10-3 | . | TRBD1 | TGTGCCATCAGTGAGAGACAGGGGGCGCGGTACACTGAAGCTTTCTTT | CAISERQGARYTEAFF
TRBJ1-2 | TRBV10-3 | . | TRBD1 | TGTGCCGTGGGCTTAACCGGGACAGGGTTTGGTGGCTACCCCTTC | CAVGLTGTGFGGYPF
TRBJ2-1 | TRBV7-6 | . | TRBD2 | TGTGCCAGCAGCCCTCGGACTAGCGGGGGCGATGAGCAGTTCTTC | CASSPRTSGGDEQFF
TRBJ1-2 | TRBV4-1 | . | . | TGCGCCAGCAGCCACCCCCTGAGGGACGGGGGAGACTCAGGCTATGGCTACACCTTC | CASSHPLRDGGDSGYGYTF
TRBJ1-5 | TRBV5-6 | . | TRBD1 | TGTGCCAGCAGCCTATCTAGGACAGGGAGGCGGCAGCCCCAGCATTTT | CASSLSRTGRRQPQHF
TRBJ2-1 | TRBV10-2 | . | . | TGCGCCAGCAGTGTGCAGGGGCTGGGTGAGCAGTTCTTC | CASSVQGLGEQFF
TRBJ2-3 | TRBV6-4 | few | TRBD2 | TGTGCCAGCAGTGACCATCTACGAGGCGGGGGGGTAGGTGATACGCAGTATTTT | CASSDHLRGGGVGDTQYF
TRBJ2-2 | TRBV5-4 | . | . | TGTGCCAGCGTAACAGAGAACACCGGGGAGCTGTTTTTT | CASVTENTGELFF
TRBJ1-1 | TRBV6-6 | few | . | TGTGCCAGCAGTTACGGGGCAGGGTTCATGAACACTGAAGCTTTCTTT | CASSYGAGFMNTEAFF
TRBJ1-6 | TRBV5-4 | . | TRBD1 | TGTGCCAGCAGCTGGGTGACAGGGGGGAAGGATTCACCCCTCCACTTT | CASSWVTGGKDSPLHF
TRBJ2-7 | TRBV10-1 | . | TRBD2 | TGCGCCAGCAGTGAGGGGACTAGCGTCTCCTACGAGCAGTACTTC | CASSEGTSVSYEQYF
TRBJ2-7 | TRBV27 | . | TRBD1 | TGTGCCAGCAGTTGGACAGGCAATCCCTACGAGCAGTACTTC | CASSWTGNPYEQYF
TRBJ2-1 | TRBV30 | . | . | TGTGCCTGGAGCCAGCGGTCTAAGTACAATGAGCAGTTCTTC | CAWSQRSKYNEQFF
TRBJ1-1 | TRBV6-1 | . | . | TGTGCCAGCAGTGAAATTAAGGAGAGCACTGAAGCTTTCTTT | CASSEIKESTEAFF
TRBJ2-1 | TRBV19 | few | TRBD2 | TGTGCCAGTAGTCCCTTGACTAGCGGGAGGGGGAGTCTTTACAATGAGCAGTTCTTC | CASSPLTSGRGSLYNEQFF
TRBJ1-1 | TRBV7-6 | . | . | TGTGCCAGCAGCTTAAAGGGACTCCCGGGGACTGAAGCTTTCTTT | CASSLKGLPGTEAFF
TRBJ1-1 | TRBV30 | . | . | TGTGCCGGGCGGGATTATCGCACTGAAGCTTTCTTT | CAGRDYRTEAFF
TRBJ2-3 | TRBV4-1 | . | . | TGCGCCAGCAGTTTTGGCGGGTCTAGCACAGATACGCAGTATTTT | CASSFGGSSTDTQYF
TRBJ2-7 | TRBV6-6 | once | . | TGTGCCAGCAGCCCCGTCGCGGAAGGCTACGAGCAGTACTTC | CASSPVAEGYEQYF
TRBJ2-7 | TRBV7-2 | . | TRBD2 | TGTGCCAGCAGCTTAGCGGGTCCAGCGGGAGGGGGAGAGCAGTACTTC | CASSLAGPAGGGEQYF
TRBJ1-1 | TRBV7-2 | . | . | TGTGCCAGCAGCTTATCGCTGGGAGCCTTGAACACTGAAGCTTTCTTT | CASSLSLGALNTEAFF
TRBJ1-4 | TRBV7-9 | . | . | TGTGCCAGCAGCCCTTACTCCGCAACTAATGAAAAACTGTTTTTT | CASSPYSATNEKLFF
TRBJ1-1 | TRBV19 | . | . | TGTGCCAGTAGTATGTCCCTTCCGAACACTGAAGCTTTCTTT | CASSMSLPNTEAFF
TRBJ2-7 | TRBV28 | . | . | TGTGCCAGCAGTTTGTCAATACTCTACGAGCAGTACTTC | CASSLSILYEQYF
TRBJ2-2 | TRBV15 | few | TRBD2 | TGTGCCACCAGCAATCCTAGCGGGTCTACGGGCGGGGAGCTGTTTTTT | CATSNPSGSTGGELFF
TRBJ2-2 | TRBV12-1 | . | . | TGTGCCAGCAGCCCAACAAGAAAGACAGTTCGAAGGGCCGGGGAGCTGTTTTTT | CASSPTRKTVRRAGELFF
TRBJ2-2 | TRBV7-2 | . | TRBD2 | TGTGCCAGCAGCTTAGTACTAGCGGGGGGCCTGAACACCGGGGAGCTGTTTTTT | CASSLVLAGGLNTGELFF
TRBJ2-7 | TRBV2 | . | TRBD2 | TGTGCCAGCAGGACCGGGACTAGCGTTGGCGAGCAGTACTTC | CASRTGTSVGEQYF
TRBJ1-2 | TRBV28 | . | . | TGTGCCAGCAGTCGTCTAGGGGCAGATAATGGCTATGGCTACACCTTC | CASSRLGADNGYGYTF
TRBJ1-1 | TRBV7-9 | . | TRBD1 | TGTGCCAGCAGCTTGTCGGACAGGGAGGTTTTCTTT | CASSLSDREVFF
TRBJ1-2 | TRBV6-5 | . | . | TGTGCCAGCAAATACCCGGGGGGCGTAGAGGGCTACACCTTC | CASKYPGGVEGYTF
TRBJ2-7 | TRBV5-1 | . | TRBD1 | TGCGCCAGCAGCATGGACAGGGGCTGGTACGAGCAGTACTTC | CASSMDRGWYEQYF
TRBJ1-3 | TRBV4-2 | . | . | TGTGCCAGCAGCCAAGATCCAAAGGGACACGGAAACACCATATATTTT | CASSQDPKGHGNTIYF
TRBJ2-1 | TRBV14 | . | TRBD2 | TGTGCCAGCAGCCAAGGATTCACTAGCGGGGGGCTCTACAATGAGCAGTTCTTC | CASSQGFTSGGLYNEQFF
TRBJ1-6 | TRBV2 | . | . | TGTGCCAGCAGGAGAACAGGGAGCTCCTATAATTCACCCCTCCACTTT | CASRRTGSSYNSPLHF
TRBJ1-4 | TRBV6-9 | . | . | TGTGCCAGCAGTTTGACTCAGGGTGTCGACGAAAAACTGTTTTTT | CASSLTQGVDEKLFF
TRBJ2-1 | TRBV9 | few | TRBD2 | TGTGCCAGCGGGGATCGGCAGGGGACTAGTGTTAGTAATGAGCAGTTCTTC | CASGDRQGTSVSNEQFF
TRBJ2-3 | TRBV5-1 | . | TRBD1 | TGCGCCAGCAGCTTGGTGGGACAGGGCACAGATACGCAGTATTTT | CASSLVGQGTDTQYF
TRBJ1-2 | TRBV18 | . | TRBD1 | TGTGCCAGCTCACCAAATCCAGGACAGGGGAATGGCTACACCTTC | CASSPNPGQGNGYTF
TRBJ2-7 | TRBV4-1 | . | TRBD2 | TGCGCCAGCAGCCAACCGGGACTAGGCACCTACGAGCAGTACTTC | CASSQPGLGTYEQYF